The clone carrying this TCR beta chain was counted many times. This record comes from a study of identical twins. The CDR3 extends over 14 amino acids. Looked up from germline, CDR1 is SEHNR and CDR2 is FQNEAQ (reference sequence). V lost 4 bases and J 7 bases, leaving 14 bases between the germline ends. TCRdb used MiXCR to reprocess the 5' RACE reads, holding one entry per CDR3 protein. The sample carries a few hundred thousand distinct CDR3 sequences, 9% to 10% recorded once. The chain couples TRBV7-9 to TRBJ1-5; weak D call: TRBD1 (6 bases). Sequencing was carried out using naive T cells sorted from blood. This TCR was recovered from a woman in her forties or fifties in good health. The CDR3 coding sequence is TGTGCCAGCAGCTCTCAGGGGATCAGGCAGCCCCAGCATTTT. This codes for CASSSQGIRQPQHF. The variable domain in full, completed from reference TRBV7-9 and TRBJ1-5, reads DTGVSQNPRHKITKRGQNVTFRCDPISEHNRLYWYRQTLGQGPEFLTYFQNEAQLEKSRLLSDRFSAERPKGSFSTLEIQRTEQGDSAMYLCASSSQGIRQPQHFGDGTRLSIL.